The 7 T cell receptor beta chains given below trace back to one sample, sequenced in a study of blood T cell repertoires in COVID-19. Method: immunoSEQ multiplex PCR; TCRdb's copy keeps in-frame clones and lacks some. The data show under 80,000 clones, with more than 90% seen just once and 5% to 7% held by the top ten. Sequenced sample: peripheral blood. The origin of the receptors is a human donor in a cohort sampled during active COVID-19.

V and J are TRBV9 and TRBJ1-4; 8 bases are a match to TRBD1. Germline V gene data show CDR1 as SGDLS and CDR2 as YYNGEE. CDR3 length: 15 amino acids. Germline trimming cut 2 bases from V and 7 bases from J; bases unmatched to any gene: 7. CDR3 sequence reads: CASSVQGAEGEKLFF. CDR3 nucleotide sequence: TGTGCCAGCAGCGTCCAGGGGGCGGAAGGTGAAAAACTGTTTTTT.

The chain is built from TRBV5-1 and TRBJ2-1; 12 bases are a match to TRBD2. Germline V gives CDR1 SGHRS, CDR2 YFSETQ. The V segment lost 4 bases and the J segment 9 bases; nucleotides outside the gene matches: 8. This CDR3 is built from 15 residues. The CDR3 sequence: CASSTPSGRAGEQFF. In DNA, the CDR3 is TGCGCCAGCAGCACACCTAGCGGGAGGGCAGGTGAGCAGTTCTTC.

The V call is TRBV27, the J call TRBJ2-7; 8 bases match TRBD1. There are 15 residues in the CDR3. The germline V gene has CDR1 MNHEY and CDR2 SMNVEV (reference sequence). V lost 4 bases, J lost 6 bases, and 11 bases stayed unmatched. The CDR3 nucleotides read TGTGCCAGCAGTTCTCTGGACAGGGTCGGAGGCGAGCAGTACTTC. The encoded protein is CASSSLDRVGGEQYF.

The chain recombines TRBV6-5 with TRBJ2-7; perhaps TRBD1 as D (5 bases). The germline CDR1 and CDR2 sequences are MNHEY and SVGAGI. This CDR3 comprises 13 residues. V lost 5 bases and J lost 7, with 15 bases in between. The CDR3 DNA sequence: TGTGCCAGCAGTCGGCACCAGGGTTTAGAGCAGTACTTC. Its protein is CASSRHQGLEQYF.

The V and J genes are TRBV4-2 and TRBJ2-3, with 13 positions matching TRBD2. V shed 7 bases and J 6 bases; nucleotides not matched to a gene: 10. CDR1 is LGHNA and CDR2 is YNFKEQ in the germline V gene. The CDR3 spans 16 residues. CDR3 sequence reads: CASTTSGGYSTDTQYF. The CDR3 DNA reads TGTGCCAGCACGACTAGCGGGGGGTACTCGACGGATACGCAGTATTTT.

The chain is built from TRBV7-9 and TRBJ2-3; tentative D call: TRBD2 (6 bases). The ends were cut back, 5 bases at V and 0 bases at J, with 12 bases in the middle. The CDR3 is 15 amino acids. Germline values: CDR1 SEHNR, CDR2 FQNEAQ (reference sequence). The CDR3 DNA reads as TGTGCCAGCAGCCCGTGGAGCGGGAGCACAGATACGCAGTATTTT. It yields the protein CASSPWSGSTDTQYF.

This CDR3 reads CASRTTSGHYYEQYF. For the CDR3, the DNA is TGTGCCAGCAGAACGACTAGCGGGCACTACTACGAGCAGTACTTC. The chain uses TRBV28 and TRBJ2-7; 10 bases line up with TRBD2. This CDR3 has 15 amino acids. Losses at the gene ends were 6 bases for V and 3 bases for J; bases not matched to a gene: 8. Looked up from germline, CDR1 is MDHEN and CDR2 is SYDVKM.